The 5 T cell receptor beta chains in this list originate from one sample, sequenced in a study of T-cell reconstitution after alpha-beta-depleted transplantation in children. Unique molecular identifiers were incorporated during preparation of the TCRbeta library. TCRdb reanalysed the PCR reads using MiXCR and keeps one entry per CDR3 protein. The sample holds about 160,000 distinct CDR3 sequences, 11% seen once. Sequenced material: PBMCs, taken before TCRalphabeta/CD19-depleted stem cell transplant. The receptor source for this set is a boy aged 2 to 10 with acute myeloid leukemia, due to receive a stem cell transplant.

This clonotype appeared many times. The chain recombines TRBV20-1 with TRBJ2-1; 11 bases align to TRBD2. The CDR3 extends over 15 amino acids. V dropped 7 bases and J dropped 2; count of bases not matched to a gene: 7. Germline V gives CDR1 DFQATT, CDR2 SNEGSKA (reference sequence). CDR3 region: CSGLAGFRPYNEQFF. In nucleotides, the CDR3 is TGCAGTGGACTAGCGGGATTCCGGCCCTACAATGAGCAGTTCTTC.

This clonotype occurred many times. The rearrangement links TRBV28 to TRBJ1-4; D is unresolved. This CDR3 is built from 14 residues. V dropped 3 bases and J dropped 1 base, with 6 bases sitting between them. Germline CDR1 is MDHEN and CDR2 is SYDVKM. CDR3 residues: CASSFAGTNEKLFF. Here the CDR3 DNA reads TGTGCCAGCAGTTTTGCCGGAACTAATGAAAAACTGTTTTTT.

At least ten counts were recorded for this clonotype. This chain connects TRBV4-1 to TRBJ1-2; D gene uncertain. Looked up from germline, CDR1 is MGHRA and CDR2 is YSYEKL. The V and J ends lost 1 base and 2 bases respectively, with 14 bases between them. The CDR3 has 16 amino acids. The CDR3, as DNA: TGCGCCAGCAGCCAAGTTTTAGCGGATAGGAACTATGGCTACACCTTC. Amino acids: CASSQVLADRNYGYTF.

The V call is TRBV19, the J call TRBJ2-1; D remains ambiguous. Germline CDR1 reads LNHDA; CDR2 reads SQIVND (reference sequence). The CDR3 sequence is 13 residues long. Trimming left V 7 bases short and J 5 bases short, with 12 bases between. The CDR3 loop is CASTSGRNNEQFF. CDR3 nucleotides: TGTGCCAGTACCTCGGGCCGAAACAATGAGCAGTTCTTC.

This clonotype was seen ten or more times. CDR3 sequence reads: CASSIVDTGELFF. The DNA for the CDR3 is TGCGCCAGCAGCATAGTGGACACCGGGGAGCTGTTTTTT. The V gene is TRBV5-1, the J gene TRBJ2-2; the D is unclear. V gave up 4 bases and J gave up 3 bases, with 7 bases separating them. The CDR3 extends over 13 amino acids. Germline loops: CDR1 SGHRS, CDR2 YFSETQ.